The 10 T cell receptor beta chains reported below all come from one sample, sequenced in a study of blood T cells in healthy people across ages. For the second PCR, which ran for roughly 6 to 11 cycles, a sample-barcoded 5' primer and a J-beta primer mix were used. TCRdb redid the calling of the 5' RACE reads with MiXCR, one entry per CDR3 protein. This repertoire shows roughly 800,000 distinct CDR3 sequences, roughly 60% found once; its top ten account for around 22%. Sequenced sample: blood. The receptor set was obtained from a man aged 25 to 45 in good health.

This clonotype was seen a few times. V usage is TRBV6-5 and J usage is TRBJ1-1; 8 positions agree with TRBD1. CDR3 size: 15 residues. Germline CDR1 is MNHEY and CDR2 is SVGAGI. The V segment lost 7 bases and the J segment 8 bases; nucleotides outside the gene matches: 15. The DNA of the CDR3 is TGTGCCAGCAACGACCTCGGGACAGGCGTACCAGAAGCTTTCTTT. This gives the protein CASNDLGTGVPEAFF.

V is TRBV10-3 and J is TRBJ1-4; D possibly corresponds to TRBD1 (5 bases). Germline V gene lookup returns CDR1 ENHRY and CDR2 SYGVKD. The CDR3 length is 14 residues. Trimming took off 10 bases at V and 4 bases at J, with 16 bases between the two ends. CDR3 bases: TGTGCCACCAGACTTGGGCAGGGTAATGAAAAACTGTTTTTT. Protein sequence: CATRLGQGNEKLFF.

This chain connects TRBV10-3 to TRBJ1-1, with D hard to call. Trimming took off 2 bases at V and 5 bases at J, with 12 bases between the two ends. This CDR3 is built from 14 residues. Germline loops: CDR1 ENHRY, CDR2 SYGVKD. CDR3: CAISEQVGRTEAFF. The CDR3 nucleotides are TGTGCCATCAGTGAGCAGGTGGGAAGAACTGAAGCTTTCTTT.

The rearrangement joins TRBV12-3 or TRBV12-4 to TRBJ1-1; no reliable D call. CDR3 length equals 13 residues. V shed 3 bases and J shed 4 bases, with 9 bases lying between them. The CDR3, as DNA: TGTGCCAGCAGTTTGGATACTCTCACTGAAGCTTTCTTT. The encoded protein is CASSLDTLTEAFF.

The chain carries TRBV7-9 and TRBJ2-7; 9 bases match TRBD2. The germline V gene encodes CDR1 SEHNR and CDR2 FQNEAQ (reference sequence). The CDR3 spans 15 residues. Trimming cost V 1 base and J 0 bases; bases outside gene matches: 1. This CDR3 is CASSLVTSGSYEQYF. DNA for the CDR3: TGTGCCAGCAGCTTAGTGACTAGCGGCTCCTACGAGCAGTACTTC.

There are a few counts of this clonotype. The rearrangement joins TRBV20-1 to TRBJ2-1; the D gene is possibly TRBD1 (5 bases). Trimming cost V 1 base and J 5 bases, with 18 bases left between them. The CDR3 loop spans 16 amino acids. CDR1 is DFQATT and CDR2 is SNEGSKA in the germline V gene (reference sequence). The DNA of the CDR3 is TGCAGTGCTAGAGCGAAACAGGTTTCTTGGGACAATGAGCAGTTCTTC. Translated, it gives CSARAKQVSWDNEQFF.

V is TRBV12-3 or TRBV12-4 and J is TRBJ1-2; no firm D call. The CDR3 is 15 residues long. V was clipped by 7 bases and J by 4 bases, with 19 bases between them. The DNA of the CDR3 is TGTGCCAGCACCCTAAGCGTTCTGGGGAGCTATGGCTACACCTTC. As protein: CASTLSVLGSYGYTF.

CDR3: CASEGDSPLHF. CDR3 DNA: TGTGCCAGCGAGGGCGATTCACCCCTCCACTTT. The rearrangement links TRBV6-5 to TRBJ1-6; no clear D gene. V lost 8 bases, J lost 8 bases, and 7 bases lay in between. Germline V gives CDR1 MNHEY, CDR2 SVGAGI. The CDR3 loop spans 11 amino acids.

This clonotype has only a few counts. The DNA for the CDR3 is TGCAGTGCTCCACGGACTAGCGGGGGCTTCCTCAATGAGCAGTTCTTC. It is translated as CSAPRTSGGFLNEQFF. The rearrangement links TRBV20-1 to TRBJ2-1, with 13 nucleotides matching TRBD2. V shed 5 bases and J 6 bases; nucleotides not matched to a gene: 10. CDR3 length equals 16 residues. The germline V gene encodes CDR1 DFQATT and CDR2 SNEGSKA (reference sequence).

This clonotype was seen more than once but under ten times. This chain links TRBV20-1 with TRBJ2-7, with TRBD2 matching over 8 bases. This CDR3 is built from 14 residues. Germline-derived CDR1 and CDR2 are DFQATT and SNEGSKA (reference sequence). Trimming removed 5 bases from V and 7 bases from J; junction bases left unmatched: 13. CDR3 sequence: CSAHQAGARLEQYF. CDR3 DNA sequence: TGCAGTGCTCACCAAGCGGGAGCCCGCTTAGAGCAGTACTTC.